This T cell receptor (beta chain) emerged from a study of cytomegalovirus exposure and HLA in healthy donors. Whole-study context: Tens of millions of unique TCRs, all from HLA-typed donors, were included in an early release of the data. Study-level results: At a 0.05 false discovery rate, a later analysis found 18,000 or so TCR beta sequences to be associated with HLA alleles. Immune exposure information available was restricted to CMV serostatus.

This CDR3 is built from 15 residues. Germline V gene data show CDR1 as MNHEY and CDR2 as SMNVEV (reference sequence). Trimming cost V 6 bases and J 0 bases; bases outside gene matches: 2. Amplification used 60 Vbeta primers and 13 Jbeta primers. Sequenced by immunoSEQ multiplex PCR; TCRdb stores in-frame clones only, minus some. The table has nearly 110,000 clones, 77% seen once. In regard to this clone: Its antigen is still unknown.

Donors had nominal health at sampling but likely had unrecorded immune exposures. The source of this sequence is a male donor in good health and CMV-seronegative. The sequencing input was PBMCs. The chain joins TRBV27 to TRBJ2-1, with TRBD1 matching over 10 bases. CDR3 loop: CASRTGGYSYNEQFF. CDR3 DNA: TGTGCCAGCAGGACAGGGGGCTACTCCTACAATGAGCAGTTCTTC.